Described below is a single T cell receptor (beta chain) sequence and its context. Its antigen is unidentified. Germline lookup yields CDR1 SGHAT and CDR2 FQNNGV. CDR3 size: 16 residues. V was clipped by 5 bases and J by 6 bases, with 20 bases between them. The study ran the assay at deep level. Sequencing was performed with immunoSEQ multiplex PCR; in TCRdb, only in-frame clones are kept and a portion is missing. The table records some 1.5 million clones, around 98% of them present only once. These data belong to a study of shared clonotypes between healthy human individuals. The study's findings and limits: The small donor group covered limited genetic and exposure diversity. It was the non-shared clonotypes that had lower generation probabilities than clonotypes shared by all four donors.

The clonotype was recovered from a young man in good health. The gene calls are TRBV11-2 and TRBJ2-1, with D unclear. The sample comprised naive CD4+ T cells sorted from blood. Specified subset: CD45RA+ positively selected. The CDR3 spells CASSPPGLPGGNEQFF. The CDR3 DNA reads TGTGCCAGCAGCCCGCCGGGCCTGCCTGGTGGCAATGAGCAGTTCTTC. The full variable domain, completed using reference TRBV11-2 and TRBJ2-1, is EAGVAQSPRYKIIEKRQSVAFWCNPISGHATLYWYQQILGQGPKLLIQFQNNGVVDDSQLPKDRFSAERLKGVDSTLKIQPAKLEDSAVYLCASSPPGLPGGNEQFFGPGTRLTVL.